Following are 4 T cell receptor beta chains from one sample sequenced in a study of blood T cells in healthy people across ages. Together with a sample-barcoded 5' primer, a J-beta primer mix was included in a second PCR lasting about 7 to 11 cycles. TCRdb redid the calling of the 5' RACE reads with MiXCR, one entry per CDR3 protein. The sample includes about 1.5 million distinct CDR3 sequences, 40% to 45% seen only once; the top ten take approximately 4%. The sample taken for sequencing was blood. The source of these receptors is a young woman in good health.

The chain has TRBV7-2 and TRBJ2-5, with D possibly matching TRBD2 (6 bases). The CDR3 spans 15 residues. Trimming pared 1 base from V and 4 bases from J, leaving 13 bases between. The germline CDR1 and CDR2 sequences are SGHTA and FQGNSA. The CDR3 region is CASSLGGSGIETQYF. The CDR3 DNA follows: TGTGCCAGCAGCTTAGGTGGTAGCGGTATAGAGACCCAGTACTTC. The entire variable domain, with the rest obtained from reference TRBV7-2 and TRBJ2-5, is as follows: GAGVSQSPSNKVTEKGKDVELRCDPISGHTALYWYRQSLGQGLEFLIYFQGNSAPDKSGLPSDRFSAERTGGSVSTLTIQRTQQEDSAVYLCASSLGGSGIETQYFGPGTRLLVL.

This clonotype has more than one count but fewer than ten. The chain uses TRBV12-3 or TRBV12-4 and TRBJ2-7, with TRBD1 matching 9 bases. The CDR3 has 13 residues. Trimming at V came to 8 bases and at J to 7 bases, leaving 9 bases not matched to a gene. CDR3 residues: CASRDRAYNEQYF. As DNA, the CDR3 is TGTGCCAGCCGGGACAGGGCTTACAATGAGCAGTACTTC.

This clonotype occurred a few times. J is TRBJ1-2 and V is TRBV20-1, with 7 positions matching TRBD1. J was trimmed by 5 bases and V by 5 bases; bases with no gene match: 2. CDR3 length: 11 amino acids. Germline loops: CDR1 DFQATT, CDR2 SNEGSKA (reference sequence). CDR3 protein: CSAGRGYGYTF. Written as DNA, the CDR3 is TGCAGTGCTGGCAGGGGGTATGGCTACACCTTC.

This sequence joins TRBV4-3 and TRBJ2-3, with D perhaps matching TRBD1 (5 bases). CDR1 and CDR2 (germline): LGHNA, YSLEER. The CDR3 length is 15 residues. V gave up 0 bases and J gave up 5 bases, with 12 bases separating them. CDR3 coding DNA: TGCGCCAGCAGCCAAGATGGGGCGAAGGGAGATACGCAGTATTTT. This encodes CASSQDGAKGDTQYF.